The entry below describes one TCR beta chain. The V end was cut by 5 bases, the J end by 0 bases, with 14 bases between. This CDR3 region has 16 residues. From germline, CDR1 is MNHEY and CDR2 SMNVEV (reference sequence). Profiling relied on immunoSEQ multiplex PCR, and the TCRdb table lists in-frame clones only, not all of them. The sample has about 8,200 clones; roughly 86% are singletons. This sample stems from a study of PD-1 blockade in classical Hodgkin lymphoma. For the study at large: Once every 2 weeks, patients received intravenous nivolumab at 3 mg/kg.

Relapses following autologous stem cell transplantation were seen in all patients, with brentuximab vedotin exposure varying. Magnetic negative selection was used to purify CD8+ T cells from thawed PBMCs. Sequenced material: CD8+ T cells from blood, taken at baseline. J is TRBJ2-1 and V is TRBV27; D unclear. This sequence originates from a human donor with classical Hodgkin lymphoma. CDR3 sequence reads: CASSRDPRSSYNEQFF. CDR3 bases: TGTGCCAGCAGTCGAGACCCTAGGAGCTCCTACAATGAGCAGTTCTTC.